The 10 T cell receptor beta chains listed next were all sequenced from one sample in a study of T cells in Graves' hyperthyroidism and ophthalmopathy. Amplified regions were TCR beta CDR3 sequences from RNA transcripts. The HTBI primer set drove a first-round RT-PCR of the TCR CDR3. TCRdb passed the multiplex PCR reads through MiXCR, listing each CDR3 protein once. Of 600,000 or so distinct CDR3 sequences listed, more than 12% are singletons. The sample consisted of blood. Receptors were obtained from a woman in her forties or fifties with Graves' ophthalmopathy.

The chain employs TRBV9 and TRBJ2-7, with 8 positions matching TRBD2. The CDR3 has 15 residues. V lost 3 bases, J lost 4 bases, and 9 bases stayed unmatched. Germline CDR1 reads SGDLS; CDR2 reads YYNGEE. CDR3 sequence reads: CASSATSGFGYEQYF. DNA for the CDR3: TGTGCCAGCAGCGCTACTAGCGGTTTCGGGTACGAGCAGTACTTC.

The table lists this clonotype with many counts. The chain's CDR3 is CASSVQGGNEKLFF. CDR3 DNA sequence: TGTGCCAGCAGTGTGCAGGGGGGAAATGAAAAACTGTTTTTT. The V gene is TRBV2, the J gene TRBJ1-4; 7 bases align to TRBD1. V trimming: 4 bases; J trimming: 5 bases; junction bases outside the gene matches: 4. This CDR3 has 14 residues. Germline-derived CDR1 and CDR2 are SNHLY and FYNNEI.

This clonotype was picked up a small number of times. The J gene is TRBJ2-1, the V gene TRBV18, with D maybe TRBD1 (6 bases). Germline lookup yields CDR1 KGHSH and CDR2 LQKENI. Deletions cut 3 bases from V and 8 bases from J, with 23 bases between. The CDR3 consists of 17 residues. The CDR3: CASSPVEVLTGFHEQFF. CDR3 coding DNA: TGTGCCAGCTCACCGGTGGAGGTCCTCACAGGGTTCCATGAGCAGTTCTTC.

In this sample, this clonotype turned up many times. The chain couples TRBV7-2 to TRBJ2-1; D might be TRBD1 (5 bases). V dropped 3 bases and J dropped 8 bases, with 11 bases sitting between them. Per the germline V gene, CDR1 is SGHTA and CDR2 is FQGNSA. CDR3 size: 13 residues. The CDR3 sequence is CASSFWVGHEQFF. The CDR3 DNA reads TGTGCCAGCAGCTTTTGGGTGGGGCATGAGCAGTTCTTC.

This clonotype was recorded many times. This chain joins TRBV3-1 and TRBJ2-3; 7 bases align to TRBD2. The CDR3 contains 15 residues. V trimming: 4 bases; J trimming: 2 bases; junction bases outside the gene matches: 6. CDR1 is LGHDT, CDR2 YNNKEL, per germline (reference sequence). The CDR3 region has the DNA TGTGCCAGCAGCCTAAGGGAGGGGATCACAGATACGCAGTATTTT. This codes for CASSLREGITDTQYF.

This clonotype was recorded at least ten times. The rearrangement links TRBV24-1 to TRBJ2-1; TRBD1 matches 9 bases. Trimming cost V 7 bases and J 7 bases; bases outside gene matches: 10. CDR1 is KGHDR, CDR2 SFDVKD, per germline. The CDR3 has 15 amino acids. The CDR3 loop reads CATSHKDRGGNEQFF. CDR3 coding DNA: TGTGCCACCAGCCATAAGGACAGGGGTGGGAATGAGCAGTTCTTC.

This clonotype has ten or more counts. This chain uses TRBV28 with TRBJ1-5; D is possibly TRBD1 (6 bases). The CDR3 is made up of 18 amino acids. Germline values: CDR1 MDHEN, CDR2 SYDVKM. The ends were cut back, 1 base at V and 0 bases at J, with 16 bases in the middle. The CDR3: CASSLYTTGGRSNQPQHF. CDR3 nucleotides: TGTGCCAGCAGTTTATATACGACAGGTGGACGTAGCAATCAGCCCCAGCATTTT.

The chain carries TRBV6-2 or TRBV6-3 and TRBJ1-1, with D maybe TRBD1 (6 bases). The germline CDR1 and CDR2 sequences are MNHEY and SVGEGT. This CDR3 contains 15 residues. V was pared by 0 bases and J by 4 bases, with 12 bases between. CDR3 in amino acids: CASSYSWGRSTEAFF. DNA of the CDR3: TGTGCCAGCAGTTACTCCTGGGGGCGCAGCACTGAAGCTTTCTTT.

This clonotype appeared many times. The chain is built from TRBV11-2 and TRBJ2-7, with a weak D call TRBD1 (6 bases). This CDR3 spans 16 amino acids. V was trimmed by 4 bases and J by 0 bases, leaving 16 bases between them. Germline CDR1 and CDR2: SGHAT and FQNNGV. The CDR3 is CASSSIQGIGSYEQYF. The DNA for the CDR3 is TGTGCCAGCAGCTCAATACAGGGAATAGGCTCCTACGAGCAGTACTTC.

The rearrangement joins TRBV29-1 to TRBJ2-1, with 10 bases identical to TRBD2. CDR3 length: 14 amino acids. Germline assignment: CDR1 SQVTM and CDR2 ANQGSEA. Trimming cost V 4 bases and J 4 bases; bases outside gene matches: 4. The CDR3 sequence: CSVGGLASYNEQFF. The DNA of the CDR3 is TGCAGCGTTGGGGGACTAGCGAGTTACAATGAGCAGTTCTTC.